A selection of T cell receptor beta chains follows, all from one sample in a study of CD4 T cells in relation to SARS-CoV-2 and coronaviruses. Their specific antigens are unknown. The table came from immunoSEQ multiplex PCR; TCRdb's copy has only in-frame clones and leaves some out. The data contain about 36,000 clones, roughly 80% of them singletons. Sequenced material: naive CD4+ T cells from PBMCs, cultured in vitro. The receptors originated from an adult with COVID-19. The CDR3 runs from the conserved cysteine through the conserved F or W. Fields, in order: J gene, D gene, clone size, V gene, CDR3 protein, CDR3 DNA. A D gene is named only where the DNA matches it firmly. Size is omitted from some rows. Given values are once, few, many or a class for expanded clones.

j_call: TRBJ2-6
d_call: .
clone_size: .
v_call: TRBV28
cdr3_aa: CASMGTNPVSGANVLTF
cdr3_nt: TGTGCCAGCATGGGCACAAACCCCGTCTCTGGGGCCAACGTCCTGACTTTC

j_call: TRBJ2-7
d_call: TRBD1
clone_size: .
v_call: TRBV18
cdr3_aa: CASSHGTGGEYEQYF
cdr3_nt: TGTGCCAGCTCACACGGGACAGGGGGCGAGTACGAGCAGTACTTC

j_call: TRBJ1-6
d_call: .
clone_size: .
v_call: TRBV6-5
cdr3_aa: CASSYSLEGSPLHF
cdr3_nt: TGTGCCAGCAGTTACTCTCTAGAAGGATCACCCCTCCACTTT

j_call: TRBJ2-1
d_call: .
clone_size: .
v_call: TRBV6-5
cdr3_aa: CASRGPSDNEQFF
cdr3_nt: TGTGCCAGCCGGGGGCCTTCCGACAATGAGCAGTTCTTC

j_call: TRBJ2-5
d_call: .
clone_size: .
v_call: TRBV4-2
cdr3_aa: CASSQESQETQYF
cdr3_nt: TGTGCCAGCAGCCAAGAGAGCCAAGAGACCCAGTACTTC

j_call: TRBJ2-3
d_call: .
clone_size: .
v_call: TRBV7-3
cdr3_aa: CASSLKGGGVSDTQYF
cdr3_nt: TGTGCCAGCAGCCTTAAGGGGGGTGGGGTCTCAGATACGCAGTATTTT

j_call: TRBJ2-7
d_call: .
clone_size: .
v_call: TRBV28
cdr3_aa: CASLEWGGEQYF
cdr3_nt: TGTGCCAGCCTCGAATGGGGCGGCGAGCAGTACTTC

j_call: TRBJ2-7
d_call: .
clone_size: .
v_call: TRBV4-3
cdr3_aa: CASSQDMLYEQYF
cdr3_nt: TGCGCCAGCAGCCAAGATATGCTCTACGAGCAGTACTTC

j_call: TRBJ2-1
d_call: TRBD1
clone_size: .
v_call: TRBV7-9
cdr3_aa: CASSPPGTGDNEQFF
cdr3_nt: TGTGCCAGCAGCCCCCCCGGGACAGGGGACAATGAGCAGTTCTTC

j_call: TRBJ2-5
d_call: .
clone_size: .
v_call: TRBV2
cdr3_aa: CASGGAEETQYF
cdr3_nt: TGTGCCAGCGGAGGGGCGGAAGAGACCCAGTACTTC

j_call: TRBJ2-1
d_call: TRBD1
clone_size: .
v_call: TRBV7-3
cdr3_aa: CASSPGTAYYNEQFF
cdr3_nt: TGTGCCAGCAGCCCCGGGACAGCTTACTACAATGAGCAGTTCTTC

j_call: TRBJ2-2
d_call: .
clone_size: .
v_call: TRBV7-3
cdr3_aa: CASSLARMTANTGELFF
cdr3_nt: TGTGCCAGCAGCCTTGCCCGCATGACAGCGAACACCGGGGAGCTGTTTTTT

j_call: TRBJ2-1
d_call: .
clone_size: .
v_call: TRBV11-2
cdr3_aa: CASSLLSPSVTYNEQFF
cdr3_nt: TGTGCCAGCAGCTTACTATCCCCTAGCGTAACCTACAATGAGCAGTTCTTC

j_call: TRBJ2-2
d_call: .
clone_size: few
v_call: TRBV6-6
cdr3_aa: CASSSPNTGELFF
cdr3_nt: TGTGCCAGCAGTTCCCCGAACACCGGGGAGCTGTTTTTT

j_call: TRBJ2-7
d_call: .
clone_size: .
v_call: TRBV29-1
cdr3_aa: CSVEGWGLTYEQYF
cdr3_nt: TGCAGCGTTGAAGGGTGGGGGTTAACCTACGAGCAGTACTTC

j_call: TRBJ1-2
d_call: .
clone_size: .
v_call: TRBV25-1
cdr3_aa: CASRGANYGYTF
cdr3_nt: TGTGCCAGCAGGGGGGCAAACTATGGCTACACCTTC

j_call: TRBJ1-3
d_call: .
clone_size: few
v_call: TRBV28
cdr3_aa: CASRTPRSGNTIYF
cdr3_nt: TGTGCCAGCCGTACCCCCAGGTCTGGAAACACCATATATTTT

j_call: TRBJ2-2
d_call: TRBD1
clone_size: .
v_call: TRBV9
cdr3_aa: CASSATIGTATGELFF
cdr3_nt: TGTGCCAGCAGCGCGACTATTGGGACAGCCACCGGGGAGCTGTTTTTT

j_call: TRBJ2-1
d_call: TRBD1
clone_size: .
v_call: TRBV19
cdr3_aa: CASSTYTGGAYNEQFF
cdr3_nt: TGTGCCAGTAGTACCTACACAGGGGGCGCCTACAATGAGCAGTTCTTC

j_call: TRBJ2-3
d_call: .
clone_size: .
v_call: TRBV7-2
cdr3_aa: CASSQTILRTDTQYF
cdr3_nt: TGTGCCAGCAGCCAAACCATCCTCCGCACAGATACGCAGTATTTT

j_call: TRBJ1-2
d_call: TRBD1
clone_size: .
v_call: TRBV27
cdr3_aa: CASSSSMPGGGYTF
cdr3_nt: TGTGCCAGCAGTTCATCAATGCCAGGGGGGGGCTACACCTTC

j_call: TRBJ2-3
d_call: TRBD1
clone_size: .
v_call: TRBV29-1
cdr3_aa: CSVEIRGPFGTDTQYF
cdr3_nt: TGCAGCGTTGAGATTAGGGGGCCCTTTGGCACAGATACGCAGTATTTT

j_call: TRBJ2-7
d_call: .
clone_size: .
v_call: TRBV15
cdr3_aa: CATSTNRDTGYEQYF
cdr3_nt: TGTGCCACCAGCACAAATCGGGACACTGGCTACGAGCAGTACTTC

j_call: TRBJ2-7
d_call: .
clone_size: .
v_call: TRBV29-1
cdr3_aa: CSVRDGRREQYF
cdr3_nt: TGCAGCGTTCGGGACGGCCGACGCGAGCAGTACTTC

j_call: TRBJ2-3
d_call: .
clone_size: .
v_call: TRBV6-1
cdr3_aa: CASSSTGSTDTQYF
cdr3_nt: TGTGCCAGCAGTTCGACAGGTTCCACAGATACGCAGTATTTT

j_call: TRBJ2-5
d_call: .
clone_size: .
v_call: TRBV2
cdr3_aa: CASSSLGPGGETQYF
cdr3_nt: TGTGCCAGCAGTTCTCTCGGGCCGGGCGGGGAGACCCAGTACTTC

j_call: TRBJ2-1
d_call: TRBD2
clone_size: .
v_call: TRBV25-1
cdr3_aa: CASSEWGLAGAGEQFF
cdr3_nt: TGTGCCAGCAGTGAATGGGGACTAGCGGGAGCGGGTGAGCAGTTCTTC

j_call: TRBJ2-5
d_call: .
clone_size: .
v_call: TRBV7-2
cdr3_aa: CASSTRPPASRETQYF
cdr3_nt: TGTGCCAGCAGCACCCGACCCCCGGCCTCCAGGGAGACCCAGTACTTC

j_call: TRBJ1-5
d_call: TRBD1
clone_size: .
v_call: TRBV27
cdr3_aa: CASSSLQGVVGNQPQHF
cdr3_nt: TGTGCCAGCAGTTCGTTACAGGGGGTCGTAGGCAATCAGCCCCAGCATTTT

j_call: TRBJ2-6
d_call: TRBD1
clone_size: .
v_call: TRBV24-1
cdr3_aa: CATSDMTGVSSGANVLTF
cdr3_nt: TGTGCCACCAGTGACATGACAGGGGTTAGCTCTGGGGCCAACGTCCTGACTTTC

j_call: TRBJ1-4
d_call: .
clone_size: .
v_call: TRBV3-1/TRBV3-2
cdr3_aa: CASSHVENEKLFF
cdr3_nt: TGTGCCAGCAGCCACGTGGAAAATGAAAAACTGTTTTTT

j_call: TRBJ2-3
d_call: TRBD2
clone_size: .
v_call: TRBV24-1
cdr3_aa: CATSAPSAAGGLTDTQYF
cdr3_nt: TGTGCCACCAGTGCCCCTTCCGCGGCGGGAGGGCTGACAGATACGCAGTATTTT

j_call: TRBJ2-2
d_call: .
clone_size: .
v_call: TRBV7-6
cdr3_aa: CASSLVLGSTGELFF
cdr3_nt: TGTGCCAGCAGCTTAGTTCTGGGGTCCACCGGGGAGCTGTTTTTT

j_call: TRBJ2-6
d_call: .
clone_size: once
v_call: TRBV19
cdr3_aa: CASSIGGSGANVLTF
cdr3_nt: TGTGCCAGTAGTATAGGGGGTTCTGGGGCCAACGTCCTGACTTTC

j_call: TRBJ2-7
d_call: TRBD2
clone_size: .
v_call: TRBV7-9
cdr3_aa: CASSGLAAEQYF
cdr3_nt: TGTGCCAGCAGCGGACTAGCGGCCGAGCAGTACTTC

j_call: TRBJ2-2
d_call: TRBD1
clone_size: .
v_call: TRBV5-1
cdr3_aa: CASNPTGLTGELFF
cdr3_nt: TGCGCCAGCAACCCGACAGGGTTGACCGGGGAGCTGTTTTTT

j_call: TRBJ2-1
d_call: TRBD2
clone_size: .
v_call: TRBV6-1
cdr3_aa: CASSGLAANEDNEQFF
cdr3_nt: TGTGCCAGCAGTGGACTAGCAGCGAACGAAGACAATGAGCAGTTCTTC

j_call: TRBJ2-7
d_call: .
clone_size: once
v_call: TRBV20-1
cdr3_aa: CSESGEVQQYF
cdr3_nt: TGCAGTGAATCCGGAGAGGTCCAGCAGTACTTC

j_call: TRBJ2-1
d_call: TRBD1
clone_size: once
v_call: TRBV7-2
cdr3_aa: CASNRQGRNYNEQFF
cdr3_nt: TGTGCCAGCAACCGACAGGGTAGGAACTACAATGAGCAGTTCTTC

j_call: TRBJ2-2
d_call: .
clone_size: once
v_call: TRBV11-2
cdr3_aa: CASSLSARGSGGELFF
cdr3_nt: TGTGCCAGCAGCTTAAGTGCTCGCGGATCGGGCGGGGAGCTGTTTTTT

j_call: TRBJ1-5
d_call: .
clone_size: .
v_call: TRBV9
cdr3_aa: CASSEGGHFSNQPQHF
cdr3_nt: TGTGCCAGCAGCGAGGGAGGACACTTTAGCAATCAGCCCCAGCATTTT

j_call: TRBJ2-2
d_call: .
clone_size: .
v_call: TRBV19
cdr3_aa: CASSRATPGELFF
cdr3_nt: TGTGCCAGTAGTCGTGCCACCCCCGGGGAGCTGTTTTTT

j_call: TRBJ1-6
d_call: .
clone_size: .
v_call: TRBV30
cdr3_aa: CAWSVPALAPLHF
cdr3_nt: TGTGCCTGGAGTGTACCCGCCTTGGCGCCCCTCCACTTT

j_call: TRBJ2-6
d_call: TRBD2
clone_size: .
v_call: TRBV7-9
cdr3_aa: CATPGLAGEPGANVLTF
cdr3_nt: TGTGCCACCCCCGGACTAGCGGGAGAACCTGGGGCCAACGTCCTGACTTTC

j_call: TRBJ1-5
d_call: .
clone_size: .
v_call: TRBV7-2
cdr3_aa: CASSPDTNQPQHF
cdr3_nt: TGTGCCAGCAGCCCGGACACAAATCAGCCCCAGCATTTT

j_call: TRBJ2-3
d_call: TRBD2
clone_size: .
v_call: TRBV7-9
cdr3_aa: CASSLGTSGSSGDTQYF
cdr3_nt: TGTGCCAGCAGCTTGGGGACTAGCGGGAGCAGTGGAGATACGCAGTATTTT

j_call: TRBJ2-1
d_call: TRBD2
clone_size: .
v_call: TRBV5-1
cdr3_aa: CASSFGLAVSYNEQFF
cdr3_nt: TGCGCCAGCAGCTTCGGACTAGCGGTTTCCTACAATGAGCAGTTCTTC